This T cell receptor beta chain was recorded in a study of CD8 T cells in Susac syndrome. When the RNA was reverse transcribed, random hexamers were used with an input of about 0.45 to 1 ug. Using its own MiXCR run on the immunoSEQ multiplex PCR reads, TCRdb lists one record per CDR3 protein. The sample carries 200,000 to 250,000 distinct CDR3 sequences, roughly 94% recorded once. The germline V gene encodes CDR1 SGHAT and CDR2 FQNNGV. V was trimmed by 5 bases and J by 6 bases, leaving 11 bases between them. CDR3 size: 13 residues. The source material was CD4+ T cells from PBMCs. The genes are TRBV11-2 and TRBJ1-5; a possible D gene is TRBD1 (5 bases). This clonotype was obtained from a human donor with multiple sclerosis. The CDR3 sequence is CASSRGVSQPQHF. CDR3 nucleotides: TGTGCCAGCAGCAGGGGAGTAAGTCAGCCCCAGCATTTT. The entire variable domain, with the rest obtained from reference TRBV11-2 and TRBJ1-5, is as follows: EAGVAQSPRYKIIEKRQSVAFWCNPISGHATLYWYQQILGQGPKLLIQFQNNGVVDDSQLPKDRFSAERLKGVDSTLKIQPAKLEDSAVYLCASSRGVSQPQHFGDGTRLSIL.